This T cell receptor (beta chain) was sequenced for a study of cytomegalovirus exposure and HLA in healthy donors. Broader study findings: 87-base-pair reads could not separate some V segments, including TRBV6-2 and TRBV6-3. Trimming of TCR beta V- and J-genes showed a link, identified in a later analysis, to a missense DCLRE1C variant. Earlier analysis looked at TCR beta V segments, and most were productive about 90% or about 30% of the time.

Turning to this clone: What it binds is not known.

Trimming cost V 4 bases and J 0 bases, with 9 bases left between them. Germline CDR1 reads SNHLY; CDR2 reads FYNNEI. This CDR3 contains 14 residues. The study ran its PCR with 60 Vbeta and 13 Jbeta primers. Repertoires were generated with immunoSEQ multiplex PCR, while TCRdb's copy carries only in-frame clones and drops some. This table holds fewer than 200,000 clones. The chain has TRBV2 and TRBJ1-1; the D is unclear. Input material: PBMCs. This TCR came from a young man in good health and CMV-seronegative. The CDR3 sequence: CASSVGGMNTEAFF. As DNA, the CDR3 is TGTGCCAGCAGTGTGGGAGGGATGAACACTGAAGCTTTCTTT.